The 4 T cell receptor beta chains reported below all come from one sample, sequenced in a study of T and B cells in COVID-19 patients. TRB was amplified from roughly 250-500 ng of blood genomic DNA. BIOMED2 TRB-A/B primer pools were used in multiplex TRB PCR. TCRdb analysed the multiplex PCR reads with MiXCR anew, one entry per CDR3 protein. The repertoire holds a few hundred distinct CDR3 sequences, with roughly 22% as singletons. The sample comprised blood. These receptors were collected from a human donor with active COVID-19.

This clonotype has just a few counts. CDR3 sequence: CATTSLAGFAYEQYF. Here the CDR3 DNA reads TGTGCCACCACCTCACTAGCGGGGTTTGCCTACGAGCAGTACTTC. The genes are TRBV24-1 and TRBJ2-7; 10 nucleotides line up with TRBD2. This CDR3 spans 15 amino acids. From germline, CDR1 is KGHDR and CDR2 SFDVKD. The trim removed 8 bases at V and 2 bases at J, leaving 8 bases unmatched.

By frequency in the sample, this clonotype is large. The chain recombines TRBV27 with TRBJ2-1, with 11 bases fitting TRBD1. The V segment lost 4 bases and the J segment 6 bases; nucleotides outside the gene matches: 2. From germline, CDR1 is MNHEY and CDR2 SMNVEV (reference sequence). This CDR3 is 14 amino acids long. CDR3 in amino acids: CASSWGTGGNEQFF. As DNA, the CDR3 is TGTGCCAGCAGTTGGGGGACAGGGGGCAATGAGCAGTTCTTC.

This clonotype was detected only once. This rearrangement joins TRBV6-5 to TRBJ2-1; 11 bases fit TRBD1. Germline V lookup: CDR1 MNHEY, CDR2 SVGAGI. This CDR3 has 16 amino acids. Trimming took 5 bases from V and 4 from J; bases not matched to a gene: 7. DNA for the CDR3: TGTGCCAGCAGTCCCCCCGGGACAGGGGGTTACAATGAGCAGTTCTTC. It is translated as CASSPPGTGGYNEQFF.

This clonotype qualifies as large. V and J are TRBV27 and TRBJ1-4, with 9 bases aligning to TRBD1. CDR1 and CDR2 from the germline V gene are MNHEY and SMNVEV (reference sequence). Germline trimming cut 6 bases from V and 10 bases from J; bases unmatched to any gene: 6. The CDR3 runs to 13 residues. This CDR3 reads CASRGTGLAKLFF. In DNA form, the CDR3 reads TGTGCCAGCAGAGGGACAGGGTTGGCAAAACTGTTTTTT.